A single sample is the source of the 22 T cell receptor beta chains below, sequenced in a study of patients and donors after allogeneic stem cell transplantation. MiXCR, applied by TCRdb to the RT-PCR reads, yields one record per CDR3 protein. The sample holds about 2,000 distinct CDR3 sequences; about 30% are singletons and the top ten take 15% to 20%. The sequenced sample consisted of blood, either unsorted or a sorted T cell fraction (not recorded which). These receptors came from a human donor who was either an allogeneic HSCT recipient or a stem cell or donor lymphocyte infusion donor (not recorded which). It is not recorded whose cells these are; they may come from a transplant donor.

This clonotype appeared a few times. The chain has TRBV15 and TRBJ2-3; 12 nucleotides match TRBD2. V trimming: 0 bases; J trimming: 4 bases; junction bases outside the gene matches: 8. Per germline, CDR1 LNHNV and CDR2 YYDKDF (reference sequence). This CDR3 region has 18 residues. In DNA, the CDR3 is TGTGCCACCAGCAGAGACGCGAGACTAGCGGGAGCCTCAGATACGCAGTATTTT. Amino acids: CATSRDARLAGASDTQYF.

This clonotype occurred a few times. The chain links TRBV6-2 or TRBV6-3 to TRBJ2-4, with D possibly being TRBD1 (5 bases). CDR1 is MNHEY, CDR2 SVGEGT, per germline. V gave up 4 bases and J gave up 0 bases, with 19 bases separating them. CDR3 length: 18 amino acids. CDR3: CASSFQGRRLLAKNIQYF. The CDR3 DNA is TGTGCCAGCAGTTTTCAGGGAAGACGACTCTTAGCCAAAAACATTCAGTACTTC.

The CDR3 reads CASSAPAGLAGQETQYF. For the CDR3, the DNA is TGTGCCAGCAGTGCCCCCGCGGGACTAGCGGGGCAAGAGACCCAGTACTTC. The chain links TRBV12-3 or TRBV12-4 to TRBJ2-5; TRBD2 aligns across 13 bases. This CDR3 comprises 17 residues. V shed 5 bases, J shed 2 bases, and the junction held 8 bases outside the gene matches.

The chain recombines TRBV10-1 with TRBJ2-5, with D unclear. Germline-derived CDR1 and CDR2 are WNHNN and SYGVQD (reference sequence). The CDR3 has 12 residues. V dropped 0 bases and J dropped 3 bases, with 2 bases sitting between them. This CDR3 reads CASSESEETQYF. In DNA form, the CDR3 reads TGCGCCAGCAGTGAGTCGGAAGAGACCCAGTACTTC.

The sample holds a few counts of this clonotype. The rearrangement uses TRBV11-2 and TRBJ2-1; maybe TRBD1 (6 bases). Trimming took off 2 bases at V and 10 bases at J, with 18 bases between the two ends. CDR1 is SGHAT, CDR2 FQNNGV, per germline. The CDR3 consists of 15 residues. As DNA, the CDR3 is TGTGCCAGCAGCTTACCCGCCAGGGGTTCGATAGAGCAGTTCTTC. Translating it yields CASSLPARGSIEQFF.

The rearrangement joins TRBV3-1 to TRBJ1-5, with D perhaps TRBD1 (6 bases). The CDR3 contains 14 residues. Germline V gene lookup returns CDR1 LGHDT and CDR2 YNNKEL (reference sequence). Trimming pared 3 bases from V and 8 bases from J, leaving 14 bases between. CDR3 in amino acids: CASSHTTGRKPQHF. CDR3 nucleotide sequence: TGTGCCAGCAGCCACACCACAGGGAGGAAGCCCCAGCATTTT.

This clonotype is labeled large (0.1 to 1%). The V call is TRBV4-1, the J call TRBJ2-1, with 9 nucleotides matching TRBD2. V was clipped by 0 bases and J by 2 bases; unmatched bases: 5. CDR3 length equals 17 residues. CDR1 is MGHRA and CDR2 is YSYEKL in the germline V gene. Here the CDR3 DNA reads TGCGCCAGCAGCCAAGAGGGACTAGCTGGGCCCTACAATGAGCAGTTCTTC. As protein: CASSQEGLAGPYNEQFF.

This sequence joins TRBV5-4 and TRBJ2-2; D remains unclear. V shed 2 bases and J shed 7 bases, with 12 bases lying between them. The CDR3 consists of 14 residues. CDR1 and CDR2 from the germline V gene are SGHNT and YYREEE (reference sequence). CDR3 in amino acids: CASSFPSIGGELFF. Written as DNA, the CDR3 is TGTGCCAGCAGCTTCCCCTCTATCGGCGGGGAGCTGTTTTTT. The whole variable domain, filled in from reference TRBV5-4 and TRBJ2-2, reads ETGVTQSPTHLIKTRGQQVTLRCSSQSGHNTVSWYQQALGQGPQFIFQYYREEENGRGNFPPRFSGLQFPNYSSELNVNALELDDSALYLCASSFPSIGGELFFGEGSRLTVL.

This chain connects TRBV29-1 to TRBJ1-1, with 7 nucleotides matching TRBD1. CDR3 length equals 13 residues. Per the germline V gene, CDR1 is SQVTM and CDR2 is ANQGSEA. With 3 bases clipped from V and 7 bases from J, the junction kept 8 bases outside the gene matches. This CDR3 reads CSVDHAAGGEAFF. Here the CDR3 DNA reads TGCAGCGTTGACCACGCGGCAGGGGGTGAAGCTTTCTTT. Full variable domain (missing parts from reference TRBV29-1 and TRBJ1-1): SAVISQKPSRDICQRGTSLTIQCQVDSQVTMMFWYRQQPGQSLTLIATANQGSEATYESGFVIDKFPISRPNLTFSTLTVSNMSPEDSSIYLCSVDHAAGGEAFFGQGTRLTVV.

This clonotype is judged large (0.1 to 1%). V gene TRBV18 combines with J gene TRBJ2-1; TRBD1 agrees at 9 bases. V was clipped by 3 bases and J by 8 bases; unmatched bases: 5. Germline V gene data show CDR1 as KGHSH and CDR2 as LQKENI. The CDR3 runs 14 residues. CDR3 DNA: TGTGCCAGCTCACCGCGGACAGGGGTTGATGAGCAGTTCTTC. It yields the protein CASSPRTGVDEQFF.

Regarding this clonotype: At one end, the junction sequence differs from germline, possibly due to a read error. The rearrangement links TRBV10-3 to TRBJ2-7, with D uncertain. The germline V gene encodes CDR1 ENHRY and CDR2 SYGVKD. This CDR3 region has 13 residues. CDR3 sequence reads: CATGPHQLLIPGF. DNA of the CDR3: TGTGCCACCGGGCCTCACCAGCTTCTAATACCAGGTTTC.

This clonotype has only a few counts. The V call is TRBV7-3, the J call TRBJ2-1, with 7 positions matching TRBD2. Looked up from germline, CDR1 is SGHTA and CDR2 is FQGTGA. J lost 9 bases, V lost 1 base, and 12 bases had no gene match. The CDR3 extends over 16 amino acids. The CDR3: CASSLSPLAEGGEQFF. CDR3 bases: TGTGCCAGCAGCTTAAGTCCCCTAGCGGAGGGCGGTGAGCAGTTCTTC.

This clonotype is labeled medium-sized. This rearrangement joins TRBV7-2 to TRBJ2-1; D might be TRBD1 (5 bases). There are 13 residues in the CDR3. V was trimmed by 5 bases and J by 6 bases, leaving 11 bases between them. Germline CDR1 and CDR2: SGHTA and FQGNSA. CDR3 in amino acids: CASSNGRANEQFF. The CDR3 DNA is TGTGCCAGCAGCAACGGCAGGGCCAATGAGCAGTTCTTC.

This clonotype is categorized as large. This rearrangement joins TRBV10-1 to TRBJ1-1; the match to TRBD1 covers 7 bases. CDR1 WNHNN and CDR2 SYGVQD come from the germline V gene (reference sequence). V shed 3 bases and J 9 bases; nucleotides not matched to a gene: 7. This CDR3 is built from 13 residues. The CDR3 nucleotides are TGCGCCAGCAGTGAAGACCGGGACAGTAAAGCTTTCTTT. Its protein is CASSEDRDSKAFF.

CDR3 in DNA: TGCAGCGTCACCCCCAGGGGCAGTGCAGATACGCAGTATTTT. Residues: CSVTPRGSADTQYF. V usage is TRBV29-1 and J usage is TRBJ2-3; perhaps TRBD1 as D (6 bases). There are 14 residues in the CDR3. Germline loops: CDR1 SQVTM, CDR2 ANQGSEA. Between the trimmed V and J ends, which lost 6 bases and 4 bases, there was a span of 17 bases.

This clonotype is deemed large (0.1 to 1%). The gene calls are TRBV12-3 or TRBV12-4 and TRBJ1-1; 7 positions match TRBD1. This CDR3 region has 13 residues. V lost 5 bases and J lost 4; bases outside the gene matches: 4. Here the CDR3 reads CASSRGLGTEAFF. In nucleotides, the CDR3 is TGTGCCAGCAGTAGGGGGCTGGGCACTGAAGCTTTCTTT.

This clonotype was counted between two and nine times. CDR3 region: CATSSGNYEQYF. The CDR3 nucleotides read TGTGCCACCAGTTCCGGGAACTACGAGCAGTACTTC. The V and J genes are TRBV24-1 and TRBJ2-7; D is perhaps TRBD2 (5 bases). Trimming took 6 bases from V and 3 from J, leaving 8 bases between them. CDR1 is KGHDR, CDR2 SFDVKD, per germline. This CDR3 spans 12 amino acids.

The chain employs TRBV7-6 and TRBJ1-1, with TRBD1 matching 9 bases. The CDR3 sequence is 12 residues long. V shed 5 bases, J shed 10 bases, and the junction held 5 bases outside the gene matches. Germline loops: CDR1 SGHVS, CDR2 FNYEAQ. Here the CDR3 reads CASSKDRGGAFF. CDR3 bases: TGTGCCAGCAGCAAGGACAGGGGAGGAGCTTTCTTT. Filled out from reference TRBV7-6 and TRBJ1-1, the complete variable domain reads GAGVSQSPRYKVTKRGQDVALRCDPISGHVSLYWYRQALGQGPEFLTYFNYEAQQDKSGLPNDRFSAERPEGSISTLTIQRTEQRDSAMYRCASSKDRGGAFFGQGTRLTVV.

This chain connects TRBV5-6 to TRBJ1-2; the match to TRBD1 covers 9 bases. With V trimmed by 0 bases and J by 6 bases, 6 bases remained unmatched. Germline V gene sequence: CDR1 SGHDT, CDR2 YYEEEE. The length of the CDR3 is 15 residues. CDR3 residues: CASSLGQGVGDGYTF. Written as DNA, the CDR3 is TGTGCCAGCAGCTTGGGACAGGGGGTGGGCGATGGCTACACCTTC.

In its sample, this clonotype was seen a few times. The V call is TRBV11-2, the J call TRBJ2-5; 7 bases are shared with TRBD2. CDR1 and CDR2 (germline): SGHAT, FQNNGV. Germline trimming cut 0 bases from V and 5 bases from J; bases unmatched to any gene: 6. The CDR3 covers 15 residues. The DNA for the CDR3 is TGTGCCAGCAGCTTAGAGGCTAGCGGCGGGGAGACCCAGTACTTC. It codes for CASSLEASGGETQYF.

DNA of the CDR3: TGTGCCAGCAGTTTTGGGTATGGGGACGGCGGGCCCTACGAGCAGTACGTC. Protein: CASSFGYGDGGPYEQYV. V and J are TRBV12-3 or TRBV12-4 and TRBJ2-7; D could derive from TRBD1 or TRBD2 (5 bases each). This CDR3 spans 17 amino acids. V was cut by 3 bases and J by 2 bases, with 20 bases left in between.

J is TRBJ2-7 and V is TRBV11-3; maybe TRBD1 (5 bases). There are 13 residues in the CDR3. Germline assignment: CDR1 SGHNT and CDR2 YENEEA. V lost 4 bases and J 1 base, leaving 8 bases between the germline ends. CDR3 coding DNA: TGTGCCAGCAGCTCTGACAGTTCCTACGAGCAGTACGTC. Translation: CASSSDSSYEQYV.